This entry concerns a single T cell receptor (beta chain). The V end was cut by 3 bases, the J end by 0 bases, with 12 bases between. This CDR3 has 16 residues. Germline CDR1 KGHSH, CDR2 LQKENI. The data stem from a study of blood T cell repertoires in COVID-19. Participants were aged 18 to 89 years, lived in around 25 US areas, and enrolled virtually. In the authors' methods: The assay estimated nucleated cells by amplifying reference gene primers. Some clones are missing from TCRdb's copy, which holds only in-frame ones; the method was immunoSEQ multiplex PCR. V, J and clone size were drawn from that table, and D and trimming were deduced from the DNA. The sample includes over 250,000 clones, around 89% of them seen just once.

The source is a woman aged 45 to 65 who had recovered from COVID-19. This sequence joins TRBV18 and TRBJ2-1; the D is unclear. Sequenced material: PBMCs or T cells enriched from blood (not recorded which). DNA of the CDR3: TGTGCCAGCTCACCCCAGACTCCGAGCTCCTACAATGAGCAGTTCTTC. Translating it yields CASSPQTPSSYNEQFF. The full variable domain, with the rest looked up from reference TRBV18 and TRBJ2-1, is NAGVMQNPRHLVRRRGQEARLRCSPMKGHSHVYWYRQLPEEGLKFMVYLQKENIIDESGMPKERFSAEFPKEGPSILRIQQVVRGDSAAYFCASSPQTPSSYNEQFFGPGTRLTVL.